A single sample is the source of the 32 T cell receptor beta chains below, sequenced in a study of cytomegalovirus exposure and HLA in healthy donors. Some clones are missing from TCRdb's copy, which holds only in-frame ones; the method was immunoSEQ multiplex PCR. The sample lists about 69,000 clones, about 95% occurring once. Sequenced input: PBMCs. The receptors derive from a woman aged 18-30 years in good health and CMV-seronegative.

The chain carries TRBV29-1 and TRBJ1-6; the D is unclear. CDR3 length: 13 residues. CDR1 SQVTM and CDR2 ANQGSEA come from the germline V gene. Trimming took off 7 bases at V and 7 bases at J, with 14 bases between the two ends. CDR3 loop: CSAAREENSPLHF. For the CDR3, the DNA is TGCAGCGCTGCAAGAGAGGAGAATTCACCCCTCCACTTT. Full variable domain (rest looked up from reference TRBV29-1 and TRBJ1-6): SAVISQKPSRDICQRGTSLTIQCQVDSQVTMMFWYRQQPGQSLTLIATANQGSEATYESGFVIDKFPISRPNLTFSTLTVSNMSPEDSSIYLCSAAREENSPLHFGNGTRLTVT.

The chain carries TRBV28 and TRBJ1-5; D may be TRBD1 (6 bases). Trimming shortened V by 3 bases and J by 2 bases, and 20 bases separated the two germline ends. The CDR3 consists of 18 residues. Germline V gives CDR1 MDHEN, CDR2 SYDVKM. CDR3 protein: CASSFSVSQGKGNQPQHF. In DNA, the CDR3 is TGTGCCAGCAGTTTCTCGGTCTCCCAGGGGAAGGGCAATCAGCCCCAGCATTTT. The full variable domain, completed using reference TRBV28 and TRBJ1-5, is DVKVTQSSRYLVKRTGEKVFLECVQDMDHENMFWYRQDPGLGLRLIYFSYDVKMKEKGDIPEGYSVSREKKERFSLILESASTNQTSMYLCASSFSVSQGKGNQPQHFGDGTRLSIL.

The DNA of the CDR3 is TGTGCCAGCAGCGCGCTGGTAGCGGGGGGGGGAGATACGCAGTATTTT. Translation gives CASSALVAGGGDTQYF. The chain combines TRBV5-6 with TRBJ2-3; TRBD2 matches at 11 bases. The CDR3 runs 16 residues. The junction had 9 bases not matched to a gene; V was cut back by 4 bases and J by 5 bases. Germline CDR1 reads SGHDT; CDR2 reads YYEEEE.

The chain combines TRBV28 with TRBJ2-5, with D possibly being TRBD1 (5 bases). Looked up from germline, CDR1 is MDHEN and CDR2 is SYDVKM. The length of the CDR3 is 13 residues. With 3 bases removed from V and 1 base from J, the gap between germline ends came to 6 bases. This CDR3 is CASSLTAQETQYF. In DNA form, the CDR3 reads TGTGCCAGCAGTTTGACAGCCCAAGAGACCCAGTACTTC.

The rearrangement uses TRBV5-1 and TRBJ1-1; 7 bases align to TRBD1. The V and J ends lost 4 bases and 5 bases, in that order; junction bases with no gene match: 14. Looked up from germline, CDR1 is SGHRS and CDR2 is YFSETQ. This CDR3 region has 16 residues. CDR3 sequence reads: CASSPRTGKIGTEAFF. CDR3 DNA sequence: TGCGCCAGCAGCCCCCGGACAGGAAAGATTGGGACTGAAGCTTTCTTT.

The chain couples TRBV6-4 to TRBJ2-1, with D possibly being TRBD2 (6 bases). CDR3 length equals 13 residues. V lost 2 bases, J lost 7 bases, and 9 bases lay in between. Germline V gives CDR1 MRHNA, CDR2 SNTAGT. CDR3 DNA: TGTGCCAGCAGTGACCTTGCGGGGAATGAGCAGTTCTTC. As protein: CASSDLAGNEQFF.

The CDR3 DNA follows: TGTGCCAGCAGCTTGGAGGTAGGGGCCGGCAATCAGCCCCAGCATTTT. This sequence encodes CASSLEVGAGNQPQHF. This rearrangement joins TRBV5-8 to TRBJ1-5; weak D call: TRBD1 (5 bases). The CDR3 sequence is 16 residues long. V lost 0 bases and J 2 bases, leaving 12 bases between the germline ends. Germline values: CDR1 SGHTS, CDR2 YDEGEE.

Only one count was recorded for this clone. The chain has TRBV5-1 and TRBJ1-5; 7 positions match TRBD1. The CDR3 covers 14 residues. Germline assignment: CDR1 SGHRS and CDR2 YFSETQ. Trimming removed 4 bases from V and 3 bases from J; junction bases left unmatched: 4. The CDR3 protein is CASSEGQINQPQHF. The CDR3 DNA is TGCGCCAGCAGCGAGGGACAGATCAATCAGCCCCAGCATTTT.

The gene calls are TRBV21-1 and TRBJ1-4. TRBV21-1 counts as a pseudogene. The CDR3 is 14 residues long. CDR3 sequence reads: CARGGSATNEKLFF. The DNA of the CDR3 is TGTGCCAGGGGAGGTAGTGCAACTAATGAAAAACTGTTTTTT.

V usage is TRBV4-1 and J usage is TRBJ1-3; TRBD1 is a possible D gene (5 bases). This CDR3 spans 16 amino acids. Germline assignment: CDR1 MGHRA and CDR2 YSYEKL. The ends were cut back, 6 bases at V and 0 bases at J, with 15 bases in the middle. The CDR3 sequence is CASRIPTAGSGNTIYF. CDR3 bases: TGCGCCAGCAGAATACCGACAGCCGGCTCTGGAAACACCATATATTTT.

This rearrangement joins TRBV29-1 to TRBJ2-5; D is possibly TRBD1 (6 bases). Between the trimmed V and J ends, which lost 0 bases and 6 bases, there was a span of 17 bases. Germline lookup yields CDR1 SQVTM and CDR2 ANQGSEA. The CDR3 extends over 15 amino acids. The CDR3 sequence: CSVEDVRGGEKTQYF. The CDR3 DNA sequence: TGCAGCGTTGAAGATGTGCGAGGGGGAGAAAAGACCCAGTACTTC.

For the CDR3, the DNA is TGTGCCAGCAGCGTAGAGGGGGCGGATGGCTACACCTTC. Translation: CASSVEGADGYTF. The gene calls are TRBV9 and TRBJ1-2, with 7 positions matching TRBD1. V shed 0 bases and J 6 bases; nucleotides not matched to a gene: 2. The CDR3 contains 13 residues. From germline, CDR1 is SGDLS and CDR2 YYNGEE.

The chain joins TRBV11-2 to TRBJ1-6; perhaps TRBD1 as D (6 bases). CDR1 and CDR2 (germline): SGHAT, FQNNGV. CDR3 size: 15 residues. V shed 1 base and J shed 6 bases, with 10 bases lying between them. The CDR3 sequence is CASSLATGRNSPLHF. The CDR3 DNA reads as TGTGCCAGCAGCTTAGCGACAGGTCGTAATTCACCCCTCCACTTT.

J is TRBJ1-2 and V is TRBV27; D might be TRBD1 (5 bases). The CDR3 is made up of 11 amino acids. CDR1 is MNHEY, CDR2 SMNVEV, per germline (reference sequence). Trimming stripped 6 bases from V and 9 bases from J, with 11 bases between. The CDR3 DNA sequence: TGTGCCAGCAGCGCCCAGGGCCGCTACACCTTC. Amino acid sequence: CASSAQGRYTF.

In nucleotides, the CDR3 is TGTGCCAGCAGCTTAACCCTGGGACTGGAAGAAAAACTGTTTTTT. This sequence encodes CASSLTLGLEEKLFF. This sequence joins TRBV5-6 and TRBJ1-4; possible D gene TRBD1, 5 bases. CDR3 length: 15 amino acids. Looked up from germline, CDR1 is SGHDT and CDR2 is YYEEEE. V was clipped by 2 bases and J by 8 bases, with 16 bases between them.

This chain links TRBV30 with TRBJ2-5, with 7 bases that match TRBD2. The CDR3 runs 14 residues. With V trimmed by 1 base and J by 4 bases, 6 bases remained unmatched. Looked up from germline, CDR1 is GTSNPN and CDR2 is SVGIG (reference sequence). CDR3 protein: CAWSDFGLGETQYF. CDR3 DNA sequence: TGTGCCTGGAGTGACTTCGGACTAGGAGAGACCCAGTACTTC.

The V call is TRBV5-6, the J call TRBJ2-1; 9 bases match TRBD1. CDR1 and CDR2 from the germline V gene are SGHDT and YYEEEE. Trimming cost V 4 bases and J 7 bases; bases outside gene matches: 12. The CDR3 is made up of 16 amino acids. CDR3 sequence: CASSGTSGTGLNEQFF. The CDR3 nucleotides read TGTGCCAGCAGCGGGACCTCCGGGACAGGGTTGAATGAGCAGTTCTTC.

The chain employs TRBV23-1 and TRBJ2-2; TRBD1 aligns across 9 bases. TRBV23-1 is known as an ORF, though its function is uncertain. J gave up 2 bases and V 3 bases, and 16 bases lay outside the gene matches. The CDR3 is 20 amino acids. CDR3 sequence reads: CASSHALAYRDRANTGELFF. CDR3 DNA: TGCGCCAGCAGTCATGCACTCGCCTACCGGGACAGGGCAAACACCGGGGAGCTGTTTTTT.

The rearrangement uses TRBV9 and TRBJ2-5, with 7 bases aligning to TRBD2. The CDR3 contains 13 residues. V was clipped by 4 bases and J by 2 bases; unmatched bases: 2. Germline loops: CDR1 SGDLS, CDR2 YYNGEE. CDR3 region: CASSWGGQETQYF. CDR3 in DNA: TGTGCCAGCAGCTGGGGGGGGCAAGAGACCCAGTACTTC.

This clone showed up just once. The V call is TRBV7-3, the J call TRBJ2-7, with 7 bases that match TRBD1. V trimming: 3 bases; J trimming: 4 bases; junction bases outside the gene matches: 9. In germline, CDR1 is SGHTA, CDR2 FQGTGA. The CDR3 loop spans 15 amino acids. The CDR3 sequence is CASSLTGDSIYEQYF. The CDR3 DNA reads TGTGCCAGCAGCTTGACCGGGGACAGCATATACGAGCAGTACTTC.

The gene calls are TRBV9 and TRBJ1-1, with TRBD1 as a possible D gene (5 bases). The V and J ends lost 2 bases and 0 bases respectively, with 8 bases between them. The CDR3 is 14 residues long. Germline CDR1 SGDLS, CDR2 YYNGEE. DNA of the CDR3: TGTGCCAGCAGCGTTGGACAACTGAACACTGAAGCTTTCTTT. It encodes CASSVGQLNTEAFF. The full variable domain, rest sourced from reference TRBV9 and TRBJ1-1, is DSGVTQTPKHLITATGQRVTLRCSPRSGDLSVYWYQQSLDQGLQFLIQYYNGEERAKGNILERFSAQQFPDLHSELNLSSLELGDSALYFCASSVGQLNTEAFFGQGTRLTVV.

This clone came up once. The rearrangement uses TRBV29-1 and TRBJ2-7, with D possibly being TRBD2 (5 bases). This CDR3 has 13 amino acids. Germline V gives CDR1 SQVTM, CDR2 ANQGSEA. Trimming removed 8 bases from V and 0 bases from J, with 14 bases in between. CDR3: CSTRGPSSYEQYF. The CDR3 DNA sequence: TGCAGCACGCGAGGGCCGTCCTCCTACGAGCAGTACTTC.

The V call is TRBV4-1, the J call TRBJ2-3; 7 nucleotides match TRBD2. Per germline, CDR1 MGHRA and CDR2 YSYEKL. J was trimmed by 3 bases and V by 8 bases; bases with no gene match: 8. CDR3 length: 14 residues. The DNA of the CDR3 is TGCGCCAGCGCCGGGGGGAGCAGAACAGATACGCAGTATTTT. As protein: CASAGGSRTDTQYF.

The chain has TRBV30 and TRBJ1-1, with 7 bases identical to TRBD1. J was trimmed by 2 bases and V by 5 bases; bases with no gene match: 5. This CDR3 is 13 amino acids long. In germline, CDR1 is GTSNPN, CDR2 SVGIG (reference sequence). CDR3 amino acids: CAWEGQSNTEAFF. The CDR3, as DNA: TGTGCCTGGGAGGGACAGTCCAACACTGAAGCTTTCTTT.

The gene calls are TRBV7-9 and TRBJ2-7; D call uncertain. The CDR3 covers 17 residues. Per germline, CDR1 SEHNR and CDR2 FQNEAQ (reference sequence). V was pared by 1 base and J by 0 bases, with 16 bases between. CDR3 DNA sequence: TGTGCCAGCAGCTTAGAACAGAACCATCAAGACTCCTACGAGCAGTACTTC. Its translation: CASSLEQNHQDSYEQYF.

The rearrangement links TRBV11-2 to TRBJ2-2, with TRBD2 matching 7 bases. The CDR3 runs to 16 residues. The V gene's germline CDR1 is SGHAT and CDR2 FQNNGV. V lost 0 bases and J lost 1; bases outside the gene matches: 2. CDR3 loop: CASSLDLAVNTGELFF. The CDR3 DNA reads TGTGCCAGCAGCTTAGATCTAGCGGTGAACACCGGGGAGCTGTTTTTT.

Points on this clone: One junction end does not reproduce the germline sequence, and a read error may be involved. This chain uses TRBV9 with TRBJ2-1; a possible D gene is TRBD2 (6 bases). Germline values: CDR1 SGDLS, CDR2 YYNGEE. This CDR3 has 16 residues. The CDR3 here is CASTVTGAGSYNEQFF. CDR3 sequence (DNA): TGTGCCAGCACCGTAACGGGTGCGGGGTCCTACAATGAGCAGTTCTTC. The variable domain in full, completed from reference TRBV9 and TRBJ2-1, reads DSGVTQTPKHLITATGQRVTLRCSPRSGDLSVYWYQQSLDQGLQFLIQYYNGEERAKGNILERFSAQQFPDLHSELNLSSLELGDSALYFCASTVTGAGSYNEQFFGPGTRLTVL.

The chain combines TRBV4-1 with TRBJ2-5; TRBD1 matches at 8 bases. The CDR3 extends over 18 amino acids. The ends lost 0 bases at V and 7 bases at J; junction bases unmatched: 16. Per the germline V gene, CDR1 is MGHRA and CDR2 is YSYEKL. The CDR3 nucleotides are TGCGCCAGCAGCCAAGAATTAGGCGGACAGGGATCTCCTTGGACCCAGTACTTC. Its protein is CASSQELGGQGSPWTQYF.

The chain links TRBV5-4 to TRBJ2-3, with D possibly being TRBD2 (6 bases). CDR3 length equals 16 residues. In germline, CDR1 is SGHNT, CDR2 YYREEE (reference sequence). Trimming removed 3 bases at V and 4 bases at J, with 18 bases between. CDR3 loop: CASSSNDRGKPDTQYF. The CDR3 DNA reads as TGTGCCAGCAGCTCGAATGACCGGGGGAAGCCAGATACGCAGTATTTT.

This clone has only one observation. V gene TRBV7-2 combines with J gene TRBJ2-7; tentative D call: TRBD2 (6 bases). The CDR3 loop spans 12 amino acids. V lost 5 bases and J 3 bases, leaving 8 bases between the germline ends. Germline assignment: CDR1 SGHTA and CDR2 FQGNSA. For the CDR3, the DNA is TGTGCCAGCAGCAAGGGACTCTACGAGCAGTACTTC. It is translated as CASSKGLYEQYF.

This rearrangement joins TRBV6-1 to TRBJ1-6, with D perhaps TRBD1 (5 bases). CDR1 and CDR2 from the germline V gene are MNHNS and SASEGT. The ends were cut back, 3 bases at V and 7 bases at J, with 10 bases in the middle. The length of the CDR3 is 14 residues. CDR3 in DNA: TGTGCCAGCAGTGATAGGGGTGAGAATTCACCCCTCCACTTT. It codes for CASSDRGENSPLHF.

The chain is built from TRBV18 and TRBJ2-5, with D possibly matching TRBD2 (5 bases). Germline V CDR1 and CDR2: KGHSH, LQKENI. The CDR3 is 13 amino acids. Trimming stripped 2 bases from V and 5 bases from J, with 9 bases between. The CDR3 DNA follows: TGTGCCAGCTCACCAGCTTCGGGGGAGACCCAGTACTTC. Translated, it gives CASSPASGETQYF.